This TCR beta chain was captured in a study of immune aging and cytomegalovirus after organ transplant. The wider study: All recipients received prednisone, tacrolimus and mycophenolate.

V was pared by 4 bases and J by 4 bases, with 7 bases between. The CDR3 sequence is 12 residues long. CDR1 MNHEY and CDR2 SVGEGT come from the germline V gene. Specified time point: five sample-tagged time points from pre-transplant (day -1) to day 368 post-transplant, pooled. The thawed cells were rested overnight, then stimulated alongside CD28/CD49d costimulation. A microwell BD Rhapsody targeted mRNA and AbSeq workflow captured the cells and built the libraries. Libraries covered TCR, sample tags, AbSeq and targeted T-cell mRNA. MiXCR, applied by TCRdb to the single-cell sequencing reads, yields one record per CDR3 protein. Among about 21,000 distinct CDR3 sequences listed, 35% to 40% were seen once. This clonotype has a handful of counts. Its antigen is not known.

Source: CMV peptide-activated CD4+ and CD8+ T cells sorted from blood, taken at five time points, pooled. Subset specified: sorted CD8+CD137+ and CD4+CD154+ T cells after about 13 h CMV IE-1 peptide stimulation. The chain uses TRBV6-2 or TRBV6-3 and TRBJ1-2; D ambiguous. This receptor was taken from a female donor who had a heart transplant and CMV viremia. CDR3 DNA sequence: TGTGCCAGCAGTTCGTTTTCCTATGGCTACACCTTC. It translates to CASSSFSYGYTF.